The clone carrying this T cell receptor (beta chain) was seen only a few times. Its antigen is currently unknown. This sample was taken from a study of T cells in localized non-small cell lung cancer. Regarding the study as a whole: Adjacent lung held a median approximately 50 of the top 100 tumor clones. Sequencing was limited to one tumor region, leaving the possibility of heterogeneity open. Uninvolved adjacent lung showed peak T cell clonality, exceeding tumor.

Method: immunoSEQ multiplex PCR; TCRdb's copy keeps in-frame clones and lacks some. The table shows around 35,000 clones, with about 83% occurring only once. The CDR3 runs to 15 residues. Trimming removed 0 bases at V and 1 base at J, with 7 bases between. Germline CDR1 LGHNA, CDR2 YSLEER. The chain uses TRBV4-3 and TRBJ1-5; no reliable D call. The sequencing here drew on peripheral blood, taken before any cancer treatment. The TCR originated in a woman aged 40-70 years with stage I lung adenocarcinoma. The CDR3 here is CASSQDIQSNQPQHF. The CDR3 nucleotides read TGCGCCAGCAGCCAAGATATCCAAAGCAATCAGCCCCAGCATTTT.